These 21 T cell receptor beta chains share one sample of origin, sequenced in a study of blood T cell repertoires in COVID-19. Only in-frame clones appear in the TCRdb table, and some are missing; sequencing was by immunoSEQ multiplex PCR. The sample holds some 170,000 clones, about 91% seen once. The specimen sequenced was peripheral blood. The receptors here all came from a woman between 45 and 65 years old with acute or convalescent COVID-19.

The chain links TRBV5-1 to TRBJ1-4, with TRBD1 matching 7 bases. The CDR3 sequence is 17 residues long. CDR1 is SGHRS and CDR2 is YFSETQ in the germline V gene. The J segment lost 8 bases and the V segment lost 2 bases, leaving 15 bases of the junction unmatched. The CDR3 sequence is CASSLGTAPPGLEKLFF. CDR3 in DNA: TGCGCCAGCAGCTTAGGGACAGCCCCACCGGGTTTAGAAAAACTGTTTTTT. Variable domain in full (rest from reference TRBV5-1 and TRBJ1-4): KAGVTQTPRYLIKTRGQQVTLSCSPISGHRSVSWYQQTPGQGLQFLFEYFSETQRNKGNFPGRFSGRQFSNSRSEMNVSTLELGDSALYLCASSLGTAPPGLEKLFFGSGTQLSVL.

This chain joins TRBV27 and TRBJ1-2; the match to TRBD1 covers 9 bases. The germline V gene has CDR1 MNHEY and CDR2 SMNVEV (reference sequence). J was trimmed by 4 bases and V by 6 bases; bases with no gene match: 3. This CDR3 has 13 amino acids. CDR3 DNA sequence: TGTGCCAGCAGCCGGACAGGGGCCTATGGCTACACCTTC. This encodes CASSRTGAYGYTF.

J is TRBJ2-3 and V is TRBV19, with 13 bases identical to TRBD2. This CDR3 spans 17 amino acids. V lost 5 bases to trimming and J lost 4 bases; unmatched junction nucleotides: 9. Germline CDR1 is LNHDA and CDR2 is SQIVND (reference sequence). The CDR3 protein is CASSPPRLAGGADTQYF. CDR3 coding DNA: TGTGCCAGTAGTCCCCCTCGACTAGCGGGGGGTGCAGATACGCAGTATTTT. Together with reference TRBV19 and TRBJ2-3, the CDR3 gives the full variable domain: DGGITQSPKYLFRKEGQNVTLSCEQNLNHDAMYWYRQDPGQGLRLIYYSQIVNDFQKGDIAEGYSVSREKKESFPLTVTSAQKNPTAFYLCASSPPRLAGGADTQYFGPGTRLTVL.

The chain recombines TRBV5-1 with TRBJ1-1, with a possible D match to TRBD1 (6 bases). There are 14 residues in the CDR3. V was cut by 4 bases and J by 4 bases, with 14 bases left in between. Germline V gene lookup returns CDR1 SGHRS and CDR2 YFSETQ. The CDR3 DNA is TGCGCCAGCAGCCAAGGGGGGGCGACCACTGAAGCTTTCTTT. Protein product: CASSQGGATTEAFF.

The chain combines TRBV9 with TRBJ1-1; D might be TRBD1 (6 bases). CDR1 is SGDLS and CDR2 is YYNGEE in the germline V gene. The CDR3 is 14 amino acids. Between the trimmed V and J ends, which lost 4 bases and 4 bases, there was a span of 14 bases. CDR3 sequence reads: CASSYGRGGTEAFF. The CDR3 DNA follows: TGTGCCAGCAGCTACGGCAGGGGTGGCACTGAAGCTTTCTTT.

The rearrangement joins TRBV30 to TRBJ1-2; D gene unclear. V lost 1 base and J 4 bases, leaving 13 bases between the germline ends. Germline lookup yields CDR1 GTSNPN and CDR2 SVGIG (reference sequence). The CDR3 contains 14 residues. CDR3 sequence: CAWSAQAHSYGYTF. The CDR3 coding sequence is TGTGCCTGGAGTGCCCAGGCACATTCCTATGGCTACACCTTC.

The genes are TRBV14 and TRBJ1-2; D is unclear. The CDR3 runs to 15 residues. V lost 0 bases and J 0 bases, leaving 8 bases between the germline ends. Germline V gives CDR1 SGHDN, CDR2 FVKESK. For the CDR3, the DNA is TGTGCCAGCAGCCAAGATTTAGTAGCTAACTATGGCTACACCTTC. Translated: CASSQDLVANYGYTF.

The chain carries TRBV7-2 and TRBJ1-2, with 7 bases lining up with TRBD1. This CDR3 region has 15 residues. The ends lost 1 base at V and 8 bases at J; junction bases unmatched: 10. CDR1 is SGHTA, CDR2 FQGNSA, per germline. The CDR3 bases are TGTGCCAGCAGCTTAGGAAGAGACAGGGTCAGCGGCTACACCTTC. As protein: CASSLGRDRVSGYTF.

This chain links TRBV6-6 with TRBJ2-7; TRBD2 matches at 10 bases. With 4 bases clipped from V and 3 bases from J, the junction kept 3 bases outside the gene matches. The germline gives CDR1 MNHNY, CDR2 SVGAGI (reference sequence). The length of the CDR3 is 14 residues. CDR3 sequence (DNA): TGTGCCAGCAGTTTAAGCGGGAGGGGCTACGAGCAGTACTTC. Protein product: CASSLSGRGYEQYF.

This clone came up once. This chain connects TRBV5-1 to TRBJ2-5; 9 positions match TRBD1. Germline lookup yields CDR1 SGHRS and CDR2 YFSETQ. The CDR3 loop spans 14 amino acids. J lost 0 bases, V lost 4 bases, and 1 base had no gene match. This CDR3 is CASSRDRDQETQYF. The CDR3 DNA follows: TGCGCCAGCAGCCGGGACAGGGACCAAGAGACCCAGTACTTC.

V is TRBV7-2 and J is TRBJ2-1, with 7 positions matching TRBD1. CDR1 is SGHTA, CDR2 FQGNSA, per germline. V was pared by 2 bases and J by 3 bases, with 4 bases of the junction left unmatched. The CDR3 loop spans 15 amino acids. The DNA for the CDR3 is TGTGCCAGCAGCTTATGGGGGACAGACTACAATGAGCAGTTCTTC. It codes for CASSLWGTDYNEQFF.

V is TRBV19 and J is TRBJ1-2; the match to TRBD1 covers 7 bases. Germline V gives CDR1 LNHDA, CDR2 SQIVND (reference sequence). The J segment lost 5 bases and the V segment lost 8 bases, leaving 5 bases of the junction unmatched. The CDR3 loop spans 12 amino acids. The CDR3 DNA follows: TGTGCCAGTGGACAGGCGTGGTATGGCTACACCTTC. It encodes CASGQAWYGYTF.

This clone was recorded only once. The chain is built from TRBV2 and TRBJ2-2, with 13 bases that match TRBD2. V gave up 7 bases and J gave up 2 bases; unmatched junction bases: 4. CDR1 and CDR2 (germline): SNHLY, FYNNEI. This CDR3 spans 16 amino acids. The CDR3 DNA sequence: TGTGCCAGCACAGGGACTAGCGGGGAAAACACCGGGGAGCTGTTTTTT. Translation gives CASTGTSGENTGELFF.

This clone appeared a few times. The chain is built from TRBV30 and TRBJ1-5, with D possibly matching TRBD1 (6 bases). V was clipped by 0 bases and J by 7 bases, with 13 bases between them. The CDR3 is made up of 14 amino acids. Germline V gives CDR1 GTSNPN, CDR2 SVGIG (reference sequence). CDR3 DNA: TGTGCCTGGAGTGTAGGGGGGGCGCAGCAGCCCCAGCATTTT. Translated, it gives CAWSVGGAQQPQHF.

J is TRBJ1-1 and V is TRBV27; 9 nucleotides agree with TRBD1. Germline V lookup: CDR1 MNHEY, CDR2 SMNVEV (reference sequence). J gave up 4 bases and V 5 bases, and 8 bases lay outside the gene matches. The CDR3 is 15 amino acids. The CDR3 is CASSHTGGWGTEAFF. The CDR3, as DNA: TGTGCCAGCAGTCATACAGGGGGCTGGGGCACTGAAGCTTTCTTT.

The V and J genes are TRBV27 and TRBJ2-1; 12 bases are a match to TRBD2. This CDR3 is built from 15 residues. The junction had 10 bases not matched to a gene; V was cut back by 7 bases and J by 9 bases. Germline CDR1 and CDR2: MNHEY and SMNVEV (reference sequence). CDR3 coding DNA: TGTGCCAGCACCTCTGGTCTAGCGGGAGGGGGTGAGCAGTTCTTC. Its protein is CASTSGLAGGGEQFF.

The chain carries TRBV2 and TRBJ2-7; 9 bases are shared with TRBD1. The CDR3 loop spans 15 amino acids. CDR1 SNHLY and CDR2 FYNNEI come from the germline V gene. Unmatched junction bases numbered 9, after V lost 5 bases and J lost 4 bases. The DNA of the CDR3 is TGTGCCAGCAGTAGACCGGGACAGGGTACTTACGAGCAGTACTTC. It is translated as CASSRPGQGTYEQYF.

The chain couples TRBV11-2 to TRBJ2-7; tentative D call: TRBD2 (7 bases). V dropped 4 bases and J dropped 0 bases, with 13 bases sitting between them. Germline CDR1 is SGHAT and CDR2 is FQNNGV. The CDR3 is 15 residues long. The CDR3 loop is CASSWGGGPSYEQYF. The DNA for the CDR3 is TGTGCCAGCAGCTGGGGCGGGGGCCCCTCCTACGAGCAGTACTTC.

A note on this clone: This sample includes further DNA sequences coding for the same CDR3. The chain links TRBV27 to TRBJ1-2; the match to TRBD1 covers 11 bases. Germline V CDR1 and CDR2: MNHEY, SMNVEV (reference sequence). CDR3 length: 13 amino acids. Trimming cost V 5 bases and J 6 bases; bases outside gene matches: 2. The CDR3 is CASSRDRGDGYTF. In DNA form, the CDR3 reads TGTGCCAGCAGTAGGGACAGGGGGGATGGCTACACCTTC.

The rearrangement joins TRBV4-3 to TRBJ1-2; possible D gene TRBD1, 5 bases. With 0 bases removed from V and 3 bases from J, the gap between germline ends came to 11 bases. This CDR3 has 15 amino acids. Germline CDR1 LGHNA, CDR2 YSLEER. CDR3 loop: CASSQDLQDYYGYTF. CDR3 nucleotides: TGCGCCAGCAGCCAAGATTTACAGGATTACTATGGCTACACCTTC.

The chain recombines TRBV11-3 with TRBJ1-5; TRBD1 agrees at 7 bases. V was clipped by 5 bases and J by 5 bases; unmatched bases: 3. The CDR3 has 13 residues. Germline V gene lookup returns CDR1 SGHNT and CDR2 YENEEA. CDR3 DNA: TGTGCCAGCAGCCTCGACAGGGATCAGCCCCAGCATTTT. Protein: CASSLDRDQPQHF.